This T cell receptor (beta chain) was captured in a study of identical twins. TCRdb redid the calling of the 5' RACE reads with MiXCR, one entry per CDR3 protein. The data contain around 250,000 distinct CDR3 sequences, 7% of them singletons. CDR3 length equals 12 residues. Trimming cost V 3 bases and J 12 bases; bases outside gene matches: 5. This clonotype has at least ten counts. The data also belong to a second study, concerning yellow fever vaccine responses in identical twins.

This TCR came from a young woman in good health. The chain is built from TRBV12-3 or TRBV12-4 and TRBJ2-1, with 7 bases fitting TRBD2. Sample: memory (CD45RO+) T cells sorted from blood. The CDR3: CASSFGGEGQFF. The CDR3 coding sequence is TGTGCCAGCAGTTTTGGGGGGGAGGGGCAGTTCTTC.